One sample yielded the 12 T cell receptor beta chains listed below, sequenced in a study of blood T cell repertoires in COVID-19. Data came from immunoSEQ multiplex PCR; TCRdb stores just in-frame clones and leaves some out. The sample includes roughly 400,000 clones, 90% of them seen just once. Material for sequencing was PBMCs or T cells enriched from blood (not recorded which). Receptor source: a young man who had recovered from COVID-19.

V usage is TRBV2 and J usage is TRBJ1-4; 11 positions match TRBD1. Germline values: CDR1 SNHLY, CDR2 FYNNEI. Losses at the gene ends were 5 bases for V and 5 bases for J; bases not matched to a gene: 7. The CDR3 loop spans 16 amino acids. The CDR3 DNA sequence: TGTGCCAGCAGTCCCGGGACAGGGGGAGGAAATGAAAAACTGTTTTTT. It is translated as CASSPGTGGGNEKLFF.

This clone was observed a single time. The chain couples TRBV6-1 to TRBJ2-3; 9 bases align to TRBD2. CDR3 size: 16 residues. The germline gives CDR1 MNHNS, CDR2 SASEGT. V was pared by 4 bases and J by 1 base, with 6 bases of the junction left unmatched. The chain's CDR3 is CASSGVAGEGTDTQYF. In nucleotides, the CDR3 is TGTGCCAGCAGTGGGGTAGCGGGGGAAGGCACAGATACGCAGTATTTT.

The chain is built from TRBV10-3 and TRBJ1-4, with 9 bases that match TRBD1. The V segment lost 4 bases and the J segment 8 bases; nucleotides outside the gene matches: 5. CDR1 and CDR2 from the germline V gene are ENHRY and SYGVKD. The CDR3 length is 14 residues. CDR3 region: CAISAGQGKEKLFF. The CDR3 DNA reads TGTGCCATCAGTGCGGGACAGGGAAAGGAAAAACTGTTTTTT.

This rearrangement joins TRBV7-9 to TRBJ2-1, with 10 bases that match TRBD2. Germline CDR1 is SEHNR and CDR2 is FQNEAQ (reference sequence). The CDR3 has 19 amino acids. The V and J ends lost 4 bases and 4 bases, in that order; junction bases with no gene match: 16. The CDR3 sequence: CASSSQREGPRWTYNEQFF. CDR3 DNA: TGTGCCAGCAGCTCCCAGCGGGAGGGCCCTCGATGGACATACAATGAGCAGTTCTTC.

The chain uses TRBV28 and TRBJ1-5; 9 nucleotides line up with TRBD1. This CDR3 comprises 15 residues. Germline V lookup: CDR1 MDHEN, CDR2 SYDVKM. V shed 6 bases and J 6 bases; nucleotides not matched to a gene: 9. The CDR3 nucleotides are TGTGCCAGCAGGTACTGGGACAGGGTGGGTCAGCCCCAGCATTTT. It encodes CASRYWDRVGQPQHF. The whole variable domain, filled in from reference TRBV28 and TRBJ1-5, reads DVKVTQSSRYLVKRTGEKVFLECVQDMDHENMFWYRQDPGLGLRLIYFSYDVKMKEKGDIPEGYSVSREKKERFSLILESASTNQTSMYLCASRYWDRVGQPQHFGDGTRLSIL.

The chain couples TRBV13 to TRBJ2-5, with TRBD1 matching over 7 bases. The CDR3 sequence is 13 residues long. The V gene end was trimmed by 5 bases and the J gene end by 2 bases; junction bases not matched to a gene: 2. Per the germline V gene, CDR1 is PRHDT and CDR2 is FYEKMQ (reference sequence). CDR3 protein: CASSTGEQETQYF. As DNA, the CDR3 is TGTGCCAGCAGCACAGGGGAGCAAGAGACCCAGTACTTC.

The chain recombines TRBV7-2 with TRBJ2-7; TRBD1 might be the D (5 bases). Trimming cost V 3 bases and J 2 bases, with 11 bases left between them. This CDR3 region has 14 residues. Germline V CDR1 and CDR2: SGHTA, FQGNSA. The CDR3 nucleotides are TGTGCCAGCAGCTTTATACCAGGGACCTACGAGCAGTACTTC. It encodes CASSFIPGTYEQYF.

The chain has TRBV6-1 and TRBJ1-2, with 8 nucleotides matching TRBD1. In germline, CDR1 is MNHNS, CDR2 SASEGT. V was pared by 0 bases and J by 8 bases, with 5 bases of the junction left unmatched. CDR3 length: 14 residues. CDR3 region: CASSEALRGRGYTF. CDR3 sequence (DNA): TGTGCCAGCAGTGAAGCGCTCAGGGGGCGAGGCTACACCTTC.

This clone appeared a few times. The chain couples TRBV19 to TRBJ2-6; the D gene is possibly TRBD1 (6 bases). The CDR3 covers 14 residues. V was shortened by 5 bases and J by 13 bases, with 18 bases between the two germline ends. CDR1 and CDR2 (germline): LNHDA, SQIVND (reference sequence). This CDR3 reads CASSSGASENVLTF. The CDR3, as DNA: TGTGCCAGTAGTTCAGGGGCCTCTGAGAATGTCCTGACTTTC.

This chain links TRBV9 with TRBJ1-2, with a weak D call TRBD1 (5 bases). Trimming cost V 3 bases and J 4 bases, with 16 bases left between them. Germline CDR1 SGDLS, CDR2 YYNGEE. The CDR3 loop spans 15 amino acids. The chain's CDR3 is CASSGPGDGSYGYTF. The CDR3 DNA sequence: TGTGCCAGCAGCGGCCCGGGGGACGGGAGCTATGGCTACACCTTC.

In DNA form, the CDR3 reads TGCGCCAGCAGTGTGAACGCCGGGACAGGGTATTCACCCCTCCACTTT. Encoded protein: CASSVNAGTGYSPLHF. This chain links TRBV5-1 with TRBJ1-6, with 9 bases aligning to TRBD1. Germline V lookup: CDR1 SGHRS, CDR2 YFSETQ. The CDR3 loop spans 16 amino acids. Trimming cost V 5 bases and J 8 bases; bases outside gene matches: 11.

The chain joins TRBV5-1 to TRBJ1-2; 10 bases are a match to TRBD1. This CDR3 has 15 residues. The V and J ends lost 0 bases and 3 bases, in that order; junction bases with no gene match: 2. Germline V gene data show CDR1 as SGHRS and CDR2 as YFSETQ. The CDR3 loop reads CASSLATGGYYGYTF. The DNA for the CDR3 is TGCGCCAGCAGCTTGGCGACAGGGGGCTACTATGGCTACACCTTC.